Listed here are 14 T cell receptor beta chains from one sample, sequenced in a study of cytomegalovirus exposure and HLA in healthy donors. The PCR made use of 60 Vbeta and 13 Jbeta primers. Here immunoSEQ multiplex PCR was the method, and the copy in TCRdb shows in-frame clones only, minus some. This sample has 90,000 to 110,000 clones; 81% occur once, and the top ten carry roughly 2.2%. Sequenced input: PBMCs. The receptors were sampled from a woman in her 30s in good health and CMV-seronegative.

This chain links TRBV9 with TRBJ2-1, with a weak D call TRBD1 (6 bases). V was trimmed by 0 bases and J by 6 bases, leaving 10 bases between them. CDR3 length: 14 residues. Germline CDR1 reads SGDLS; CDR2 reads YYNGEE. The CDR3 reads CASSVAGEINEQFF. The CDR3 DNA is TGTGCCAGCAGCGTAGCAGGGGAAATCAATGAGCAGTTCTTC. The whole variable domain, remainder taken from reference TRBV9 and TRBJ2-1, is DSGVTQTPKHLITATGQRVTLRCSPRSGDLSVYWYQQSLDQGLQFLIQYYNGEERAKGNILERFSAQQFPDLHSELNLSSLELGDSALYFCASSVAGEINEQFFGPGTRLTVL.

The V call is TRBV7-8, the J call TRBJ2-7, with TRBD1 as a possible D gene (5 bases). With 5 bases removed from V and 1 base from J, the gap between germline ends came to 15 bases. The V gene's germline CDR1 is SGHVS and CDR2 FQNEAQ. The CDR3 covers 15 residues. The CDR3 DNA reads TGTGCCAGCAGCCCCAGGGTTGGAGATTCCTACGAGCAGTACTTC. It specifies CASSPRVGDSYEQYF.

V is TRBV29-1 and J is TRBJ1-2, with a weak D call TRBD1 (6 bases). From germline, CDR1 is SQVTM and CDR2 ANQGSEA. The V and J ends lost 3 bases and 4 bases respectively, with 18 bases between them. There are 15 residues in the CDR3. CDR3 bases: TGCAGCGTTGAGGATTTTAGGGGGGGCTTCTATGGCTACACCTTC. This gives the protein CSVEDFRGGFYGYTF.

V is TRBV28 and J is TRBJ2-1; TRBD2 matches 13 bases. Germline assignment: CDR1 MDHEN and CDR2 SYDVKM. J gave up 4 bases and V 7 bases, and 7 bases lay outside the gene matches. The CDR3 length is 16 residues. The CDR3 bases are TGTGCCAGCATCGGGACTAGCGGGAACCTATACAATGAGCAGTTCTTC. It specifies CASIGTSGNLYNEQFF.

A word on this clone: Its ends do not fully match the called genes, so a read error is possible. V is TRBV7-7 and J is TRBJ2-5; TRBD1 is a possible D gene (7 bases). The germline V gene has CDR1 SSHAT and CDR2 FNYEAQ (reference sequence). This CDR3 has 15 residues. As DNA, the CDR3 is TGTGCTAGCAGCCGCCGGCGGGACAGAAAAGAGACCCAGTACTTC. Translated: CASSRRRDRKETQYF.

V and J are TRBV2 and TRBJ2-3; 8 bases are a match to TRBD2. Unmatched junction bases numbered 7, after V lost 7 bases and J lost 4 bases. The CDR3 totals 14 residues. Germline CDR1 SNHLY, CDR2 FYNNEI. In DNA, the CDR3 is TGTGCCAGCACCCTCGGGAGGGGTGCAGATACGCAGTATTTT. Amino acid sequence: CASTLGRGADTQYF.

The chain links TRBV28 to TRBJ2-3; 12 bases agree with TRBD2. Unmatched junction bases numbered 7, after V lost 7 bases and J lost 5 bases. The CDR3 loop spans 15 amino acids. CDR1 and CDR2 from the germline V gene are MDHEN and SYDVKM. The CDR3 loop is CASTELAGGLDTQYF. The DNA of the CDR3 is TGTGCCAGCACGGAACTAGCGGGAGGCCTAGATACGCAGTATTTT.

The chain's CDR3 is CAIRSLAGGPNEQFF. DNA for the CDR3: TGTGCCATCAGGAGTCTAGCGGGAGGGCCTAATGAGCAGTTCTTC. V usage is TRBV10-3 and J usage is TRBJ2-1; 12 bases agree with TRBD2. The CDR3 sequence is 15 residues long. CDR1 and CDR2 (germline): ENHRY, SYGVKD. The V gene end was trimmed by 6 bases and the J gene end by 7 bases; junction bases not matched to a gene: 7.

The CDR3 DNA reads TGCGCCAGCAGCTTTACCCCCGGCGGGAGATCCACCGGGGAGCTGTTTTTT. Amino acids: CASSFTPGGRSTGELFF. This chain connects TRBV5-1 to TRBJ2-2, with 7 bases lining up with TRBD2. J was trimmed by 4 bases and V by 2 bases; bases with no gene match: 11. The CDR3 spans 17 residues. CDR1 is SGHRS and CDR2 is YFSETQ in the germline V gene.

The rearrangement joins TRBV11-2 to TRBJ2-1; no reliable D call. Per germline, CDR1 SGHAT and CDR2 FQNNGV. This CDR3 comprises 17 residues. V was clipped by 1 base and J by 2 bases, with 15 bases between them. DNA for the CDR3: TGTGCCAGCAGCTTAGCCCCTGAGCGTCGGGCCTACAATGAGCAGTTCTTC. Its translation is CASSLAPERRAYNEQFF.

This clone occurred a few times. V usage is TRBV7-9 and J usage is TRBJ2-3, with D perhaps matching TRBD2 (5 bases). V was pared by 0 bases and J by 1 base, with 14 bases between. Germline V lookup: CDR1 SEHNR, CDR2 FQNEAQ (reference sequence). The CDR3 is 17 amino acids. Here the CDR3 DNA reads TGTGCCAGCAGCTTAGCGCTTAGAGGGTCTGGCACAGATACGCAGTATTTT. Amino acid sequence: CASSLALRGSGTDTQYF.

The V gene is TRBV27, the J gene TRBJ2-7; TRBD2 agrees at 11 bases. The CDR3 extends over 13 amino acids. In germline, CDR1 is MNHEY, CDR2 SMNVEV (reference sequence). V shed 2 bases, J shed 6 bases, and the junction held 0 bases outside the gene matches. CDR3 sequence: CASSLLAGGEQYF. The CDR3 nucleotides read TGTGCCAGCAGTTTACTAGCGGGAGGCGAGCAGTACTTC.

This clone turned up a few times. The junction departs from germline at one end; a sequencing error may be responsible. The V and J genes are TRBV7-7 and TRBJ2-3; 16 nucleotides match TRBD2. CDR1 SSHAT and CDR2 FNYEAQ come from the germline V gene (reference sequence). This CDR3 has 16 amino acids. The CDR3 region has the DNA TGTGCTAGCAGCCAGGGACTAGCGGGAGGGGCAGATACGCAGTATTTT. Encoded protein: CASSQGLAGGADTQYF. The full variable domain, in which reference TRBV7-7 and TRBJ2-3 provide the parts outside the CDR3, is GAGVSQSPRYKVTKRGQDVTLRCDPISSHATLYWYQQALGQGPEFLTYFNYEAQPDKSGLPSDRFSAERPEGSISTLTIQRTEQRDSAMYRCASSQGLAGGADTQYFGPGTRLTVL.

The chain recombines TRBV6-5 with TRBJ2-7, with a weak D call TRBD1 (5 bases). Trimming shortened V by 2 bases and J by 3 bases, and 11 bases separated the two germline ends. This CDR3 is built from 14 residues. From germline, CDR1 is MNHEY and CDR2 SVGAGI. The CDR3: CASSYRQNNYEQYF. The DNA for the CDR3 is TGTGCCAGCAGTTACCGACAGAACAACTACGAGCAGTACTTC.